One sample yielded the 27 T cell receptor beta chains listed below, sequenced in a study of blood T cell repertoires in COVID-19. Produced via immunoSEQ multiplex PCR; TCRdb's table is partial and in-frame only. The sample lists some 150,000 clones, about 90% seen once, with about 11% in the top ten. The sample was peripheral blood. Every receptor here comes from a woman of 80 years or more with acute or convalescent COVID-19.

Only one count was recorded for this clone. The chain has TRBV2 and TRBJ2-2; 8 bases match TRBD1. The CDR3 extends over 15 amino acids. Germline-derived CDR1 and CDR2 are SNHLY and FYNNEI. V was pared by 7 bases and J by 1 base, with 5 bases of the junction left unmatched. The CDR3 region is CASKIQGVNTGELFF. CDR3 sequence (DNA): TGTGCCAGCAAAATACAGGGGGTGAACACCGGGGAGCTGTTTTTT.

V gene TRBV6-6 combines with J gene TRBJ1-1; TRBD1 aligns across 7 bases. J lost 6 bases, V lost 2 bases, and 6 bases had no gene match. This CDR3 comprises 14 residues. Germline V CDR1 and CDR2: MNHNY, SVGAGI (reference sequence). CDR3 loop: CASSYEGGLSEAFF. CDR3 coding DNA: TGTGCCAGCAGTTACGAAGGGGGCTTGTCTGAAGCTTTCTTT.

The CDR3 protein is CASSSTRVLTEAFF. Here the CDR3 DNA reads TGTGCCAGCAGCTCCACCCGGGTCCTCACTGAAGCTTTCTTT. The genes are TRBV11-2 and TRBJ1-1; D gene ambiguous. CDR3 length equals 14 residues. Germline CDR1 and CDR2: SGHAT and FQNNGV. The V gene lost 4 bases and the J gene lost 4 bases, with 13 bases spanning the gap.

Only a few counts were recorded for this clone. This chain links TRBV5-5 with TRBJ1-5; 8 positions match TRBD1. The germline V gene encodes CDR1 SGHKS and CDR2 YYEKEE (reference sequence). This CDR3 is built from 13 residues. V shed 2 bases, J shed 5 bases, and the junction held 0 bases outside the gene matches. The CDR3 nucleotides read TGTGCCAGCAGCTTACAGGGGGATCAGCCCCAGCATTTT. It specifies CASSLQGDQPQHF.

The chain couples TRBV3-1 (or the pseudogene TRBV3-2) to TRBJ1-1; TRBD1 agrees at 9 bases. The germline gives CDR1 LGHDT, CDR2 YNNKEL (reference sequence). Trimming cost V 5 bases and J 4 bases; bases outside gene matches: 8. This CDR3 region has 15 residues. CDR3 sequence reads: CASSIRTGVVTEAFF. CDR3 nucleotide sequence: TGTGCCAGCAGCATCCGGACAGGGGTCGTCACTGAAGCTTTCTTT.

The chain recombines TRBV5-4 with TRBJ2-6; D uncertain. Trimming took 1 base from V and 0 from J, leaving 5 bases between them. The V gene's germline CDR1 is SGHNT and CDR2 YYREEE (reference sequence). This CDR3 has 15 residues. The DNA for the CDR3 is TGTGCCAGCAGCTTGTCTACCTCTGGGGCCAACGTCCTGACTTTC. As protein: CASSLSTSGANVLTF.

V gene TRBV11-2 combines with J gene TRBJ1-1; TRBD1 is a possible D gene (5 bases). This CDR3 spans 14 amino acids. The V end was cut by 2 bases, the J end by 4 bases, with 11 bases between. Germline V CDR1 and CDR2: SGHAT, FQNNGV. The CDR3 DNA is TGTGCCAGCAGCTTAAGGCGGAGGGGCACTGAAGCTTTCTTT. This translates into CASSLRRRGTEAFF.

This sequence joins TRBV19 and TRBJ1-4, with TRBD1 identical over 11 bases. Germline CDR1 is LNHDA and CDR2 is SQIVND (reference sequence). Trimming cost V 5 bases and J 7 bases; bases outside gene matches: 6. This CDR3 region has 15 residues. This chain's CDR3 is CASSAGTGGSEKLFF. CDR3 bases: TGTGCCAGTAGTGCCGGGACAGGGGGATCTGAAAAACTGTTTTTT.

The chain is built from TRBV3-1 (or the pseudogene TRBV3-2) and TRBJ1-3, with D unclear. V dropped 4 bases and J dropped 6 bases, with 22 bases sitting between them. Germline loops: CDR1 LGHDT, CDR2 YNNKEL (reference sequence). CDR3 length equals 17 residues. CDR3 DNA: TGTGCCAGCAGCCCATTTCCGGGTCCCAAGAAAATAAACACCATATATTTT. Its translation is CASSPFPGPKKINTIYF.

The gene calls are TRBV5-1 and TRBJ2-3; 8 positions match TRBD2. The germline gives CDR1 SGHRS, CDR2 YFSETQ. The CDR3 length is 14 residues. V lost 5 bases, J lost 5 bases, and 7 bases stayed unmatched. DNA of the CDR3: TGCGCCAGCAGATCACATAGCGGGGTAGATACGCAGTATTTT. Translated, it gives CASRSHSGVDTQYF.

This sequence joins TRBV2 and TRBJ1-5; maybe TRBD1 (6 bases). The CDR3 sequence is 14 residues long. Trimming took off 2 bases at V and 5 bases at J, with 10 bases between the two ends. Per germline, CDR1 SNHLY and CDR2 FYNNEI. CDR3 coding DNA: TGTGCCAGCAGTGAAAGACAGGCTCATCAGCCCCAGCATTTT. Its translation is CASSERQAHQPQHF.

The chain employs TRBV7-9 and TRBJ2-1; 7 nucleotides agree with TRBD2. The ends lost 1 base at V and 8 bases at J; junction bases unmatched: 8. Per germline, CDR1 SEHNR and CDR2 FQNEAQ (reference sequence). CDR3 length: 15 amino acids. The CDR3, as DNA: TGTGCCAGCAGCTTAGTACTAGCGCCAGGAGATGAGCAGTTCTTC. Amino acids: CASSLVLAPGDEQFF.

This sequence joins TRBV7-9 and TRBJ2-5; D is ambiguous. The CDR3 spans 11 residues. Between the trimmed V and J ends, which lost 5 bases and 2 bases, there was a span of 3 bases. Germline V gene data show CDR1 as SEHNR and CDR2 as FQNEAQ (reference sequence). CDR3 in DNA: TGTGCCAGCAGCCCGCAAGAGACCCAGTACTTC. It is translated as CASSPQETQYF.

CDR3 residues: CSASGRRGSQSFF. The CDR3 region has the DNA TGCAGTGCTAGTGGCAGAAGGGGGTCGCAAAGCTTCTTC. The rearrangement joins TRBV20-1 to TRBJ2-1; possibly TRBD1 for D (6 bases). V shed 3 bases and J shed 16 bases, with 22 bases lying between them. The CDR3 has 13 amino acids. Germline V gene lookup returns CDR1 DFQATT and CDR2 SNEGSKA (reference sequence).

This clone was counted between two and nine times. V gene TRBV5-4 combines with J gene TRBJ1-4; TRBD1 is a possible D gene (6 bases). The length of the CDR3 is 14 residues. Trimming pared 4 bases from V and 5 bases from J, leaving 12 bases between. CDR1 SGHNT and CDR2 YYREEE come from the germline V gene (reference sequence). The CDR3: CASSHRATNEKLFF. The CDR3 nucleotides read TGTGCCAGCAGCCACAGGGCTACAAATGAAAAACTGTTTTTT. The complete variable domain, with remaining parts taken from reference TRBV5-4 and TRBJ1-4, reads ETGVTQSPTHLIKTRGQQVTLRCSSQSGHNTVSWYQQALGQGPQFIFQYYREEENGRGNFPPRFSGLQFPNYSSELNVNALELDDSALYLCASSHRATNEKLFFGSGTQLSVL.

The chain recombines TRBV25-1 with TRBJ1-6, with 10 bases identical to TRBD1. V shed 4 bases, J shed 6 bases, and the junction held 3 bases outside the gene matches. Germline CDR1 is MGHDK and CDR2 is SYGVNS. This CDR3 is built from 15 residues. CDR3 sequence reads: CASSGGDRGNSPLHF. The CDR3 DNA is TGTGCCAGCAGTGGGGGGGACAGGGGTAATTCACCCCTCCACTTT.

J is TRBJ2-5 and V is TRBV19, with TRBD1 as a possible D gene (7 bases). Trimming removed 3 bases at V and 2 bases at J, with 16 bases between. Germline CDR1 and CDR2: LNHDA and SQIVND (reference sequence). The CDR3 has 16 amino acids. The CDR3 sequence is CASSMEGAGRQETQYF. CDR3 DNA: TGTGCCAGTAGTATGGAGGGGGCCGGGCGACAAGAGACCCAGTACTTC.

The CDR3 nucleotides read TGTGCCAGCAGTTCCCCGAGGGTAGCGGGGGGCTACGAGCAGTACTTC. Its protein is CASSSPRVAGGYEQYF. V is TRBV6-5 and J is TRBJ2-7; 10 bases align to TRBD2. Germline V gene sequence: CDR1 MNHEY, CDR2 SVGAGI. The J segment lost 3 bases and the V segment lost 4 bases, leaving 9 bases of the junction unmatched. This CDR3 has 16 residues.

The rearrangement joins TRBV25-1 to TRBJ2-7, with D maybe TRBD1 (8 bases). The CDR3 is 13 residues long. Germline assignment: CDR1 MGHDK and CDR2 SYGVNS. The V and J ends lost 8 bases and 2 bases respectively, with 13 bases between them. In DNA, the CDR3 is TGTGCCAGCCACAGGGGGGGAACCTACGAGCAGTACTTC. Its protein product is CASHRGGTYEQYF.

This chain joins TRBV3-1 (or the pseudogene TRBV3-2) and TRBJ1-3; no clear D. The CDR3 sequence is 13 residues long. CDR1 is LGHDT, CDR2 YNNKEL, per germline (reference sequence). V dropped 3 bases and J dropped 4 bases, with 7 bases sitting between them. As DNA, the CDR3 is TGTGCCAGCAGCCACGCGGCCGGAAACACCATATATTTT. Its protein is CASSHAAGNTIYF.

The chain combines TRBV4-3 with TRBJ1-1; no clear D. The CDR3 covers 16 residues. The germline V and J ends were trimmed by 0 bases and 13 bases, with 24 bases remaining between them. The V gene's germline CDR1 is LGHNA and CDR2 YSLEER. The CDR3 spells CASSQEISKRGMKLFF. The CDR3 DNA reads TGCGCCAGCAGCCAAGAGATATCGAAGCGCGGCATGAAGCTTTTCTTT.

V gene TRBV5-1 combines with J gene TRBJ2-6; D remains unclear. Germline loops: CDR1 SGHRS, CDR2 YFSETQ. Trimming stripped 4 bases from V and 3 bases from J, with 8 bases between. The CDR3 extends over 14 amino acids. The CDR3 is CASSPLSGANVLTF. As DNA, the CDR3 is TGCGCCAGCAGCCCCCTTAGTGGGGCCAACGTCCTGACTTTC.

The chain combines TRBV5-1 with TRBJ2-3, with TRBD2 identical over 11 bases. Per the germline V gene, CDR1 is SGHRS and CDR2 is YFSETQ. The CDR3 length is 16 residues. The J segment lost 2 bases and the V segment lost 0 bases, leaving 2 bases of the junction unmatched. CDR3 sequence reads: CASSLGTSGHTDTQYF. The CDR3 coding sequence is TGCGCCAGCAGCTTGGGGACTAGCGGGCACACAGATACGCAGTATTTT.

The V and J genes are TRBV18 and TRBJ2-2; D uncertain. Germline CDR1 and CDR2: KGHSH and LQKENI. This CDR3 is 11 amino acids long. The V end lost 4 bases, the J end lost 8 bases, and 5 bases lay between the germline ends. CDR3 region: CASSLTGELFF. The CDR3 bases are TGTGCCAGCTCACTGACAGGGGAGCTGTTTTTT.

This chain uses TRBV24-1 with TRBJ2-3; 7 bases fit TRBD2. V trimming: 4 bases; J trimming: 1 base; junction bases outside the gene matches: 10. There are 17 residues in the CDR3. The V gene's germline CDR1 is KGHDR and CDR2 SFDVKD. The CDR3 DNA reads TGTGCCACCAGTGACCCCCATTCGGGGGGAGGCACAGATACGCAGTATTTT. This codes for CATSDPHSGGGTDTQYF.

Only a few counts were recorded for this clone. The genes are TRBV5-1 and TRBJ1-1, with 7 bases identical to TRBD1. V gave up 2 bases and J gave up 3 bases; unmatched junction bases: 1. CDR3 length equals 13 residues. Germline CDR1 is SGHRS and CDR2 is YFSETQ. CDR3 sequence: CASSLGQDTEAFF. CDR3 DNA sequence: TGCGCCAGCAGCTTAGGACAGGACACTGAAGCTTTCTTT.

The rearrangement joins TRBV18 to TRBJ2-7; the D is unclear. The V gene lost 4 bases and the J gene lost 2 bases, with 9 bases spanning the gap. This CDR3 has 13 amino acids. Germline-derived CDR1 and CDR2 are KGHSH and LQKENI. The CDR3 DNA reads as TGTGCCAGCTCACTCACAGAAGCCTACGAGCAGTACTTC. This sequence encodes CASSLTEAYEQYF.